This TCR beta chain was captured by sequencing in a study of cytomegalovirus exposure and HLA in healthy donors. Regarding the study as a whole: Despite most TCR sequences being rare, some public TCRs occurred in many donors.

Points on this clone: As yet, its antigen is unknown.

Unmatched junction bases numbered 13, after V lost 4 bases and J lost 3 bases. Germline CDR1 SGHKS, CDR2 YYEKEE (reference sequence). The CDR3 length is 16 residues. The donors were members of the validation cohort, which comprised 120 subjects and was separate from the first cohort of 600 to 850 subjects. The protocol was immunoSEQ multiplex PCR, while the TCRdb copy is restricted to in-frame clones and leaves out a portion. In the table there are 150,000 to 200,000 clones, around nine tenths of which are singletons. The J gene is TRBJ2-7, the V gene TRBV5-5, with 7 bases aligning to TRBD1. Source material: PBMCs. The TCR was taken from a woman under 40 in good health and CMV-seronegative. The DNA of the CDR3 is TGTGCCAGCAGCCTCGCCCCACCGGGACAGATCTACGAGCAGTACTTC. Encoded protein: CASSLAPPGQIYEQYF.